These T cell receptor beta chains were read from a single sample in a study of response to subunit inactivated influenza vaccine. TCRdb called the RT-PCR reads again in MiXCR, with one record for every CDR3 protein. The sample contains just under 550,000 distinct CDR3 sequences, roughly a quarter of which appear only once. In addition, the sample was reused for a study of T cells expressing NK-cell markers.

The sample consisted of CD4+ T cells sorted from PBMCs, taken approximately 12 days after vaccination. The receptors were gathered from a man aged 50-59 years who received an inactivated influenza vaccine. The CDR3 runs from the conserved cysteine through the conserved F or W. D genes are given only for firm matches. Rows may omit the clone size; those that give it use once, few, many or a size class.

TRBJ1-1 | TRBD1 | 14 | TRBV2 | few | TGTGCCAGCAGTAAAGACAGGGTAACCACTGAAGCTTTCTTT | CASSKDRVTTEAFF
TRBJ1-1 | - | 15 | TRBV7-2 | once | TGTGCCAGCAGCTCTCAGGGCAGGAGGAACACTGAAGCTTTCTTT | CASSSQGRRNTEAFF
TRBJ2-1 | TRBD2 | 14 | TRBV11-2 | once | TGTGCCAGCAGCCCCCGTAGCGCCGGGAGGGTGCAGTTCTTC | CASSPRSAGRVQFF
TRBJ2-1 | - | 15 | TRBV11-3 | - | TGTGCCAGCAGCTTTGGGGGTCACCTACTCAATGAGCAGTTCTTC | CASSFGGHLLNEQFF
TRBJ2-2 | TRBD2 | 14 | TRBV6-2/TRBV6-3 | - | TGTGCCAGCAGTGCCCGACTAGCGGGCGGGGAGCTGTTTTTT | CASSARLAGGELFF
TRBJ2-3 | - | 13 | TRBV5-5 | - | TGTGCCAGCAGACAAGACAGCACAGATACGCAGTATTTT | CASRQDSTDTQYF
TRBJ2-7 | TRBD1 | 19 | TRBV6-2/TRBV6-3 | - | TGTGCCAGCAGTTACTTTACGCCCCCCGCGGGACAGGGGGTCTACGAGCAGTACTTC | CASSYFTPPAGQGVYEQYF
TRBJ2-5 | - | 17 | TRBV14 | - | TGTGCCAGCAGCCAAGATTGGGTCGGGCATCTTCAAAAGACCCAGTACTTC | CASSQDWVGHLQKTQYF
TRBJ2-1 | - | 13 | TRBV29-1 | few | TGCAGCCTCCGGGACACCAGCAACAATGAGCAGTTCTTC | CSLRDTSNNEQFF
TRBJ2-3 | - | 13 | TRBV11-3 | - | TGTGCCAGCAGCTTAACGTATCTAGATACGCAGTATTTT | CASSLTYLDTQYF
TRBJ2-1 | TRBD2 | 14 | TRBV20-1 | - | TGCAGTGCTAGCAGCGGGGGGGGGTACAATGAGCAGTTCTTC | CSASSGGGYNEQFF
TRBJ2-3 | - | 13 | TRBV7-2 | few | TGTGCCAGCAGCTTAGACCCGGTGGGTACGCAGTATTTT | CASSLDPVGTQYF
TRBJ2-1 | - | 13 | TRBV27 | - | TGTGCCAGCAGTTTGGAAGGTAGTGTACGGCAGTTCTTC | CASSLEGSVRQFF
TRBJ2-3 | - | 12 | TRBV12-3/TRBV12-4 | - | TGTGCCACCAAGCCGTCAACAGATACGCAGTATTTT | CATKPSTDTQYF
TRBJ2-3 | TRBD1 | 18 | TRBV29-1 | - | TGCAGCCCGTGGGTCCCCCGATCGACAGGGGCCCGCACAGATACGCAGTATTTT | CSPWVPRSTGARTDTQYF
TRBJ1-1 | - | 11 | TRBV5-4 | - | TGTGCCAGCAAAAAGGACACGGAAGCTTTCTTT | CASKKDTEAFF
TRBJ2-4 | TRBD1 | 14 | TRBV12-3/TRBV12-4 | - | TGTGCCAGCAGCGGGACAGGGTCCAAAAACATTCAGTACTTC | CASSGTGSKNIQYF
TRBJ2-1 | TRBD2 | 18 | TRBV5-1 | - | TGCGCCAGCAGCCGCGGGACTAGCGGGTCCCCCTCCTACAATGAGCAGTTCTTC | CASSRGTSGSPSYNEQFF
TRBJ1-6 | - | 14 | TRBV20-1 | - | TGCAGTGCTAGTCCCGGGGGTAGACGGTCACCCCTCCACTTT | CSASPGGRRSPLHF
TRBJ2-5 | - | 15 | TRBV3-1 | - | TGTGCCAGCAGCCAAGATCTTGCTAGCTGGGAGACCCAGTACTTC | CASSQDLASWETQYF
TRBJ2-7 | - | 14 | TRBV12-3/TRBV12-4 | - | TGTGCCAGCAGTGATACTCGGACACCCTACGAGCAGTACTTC | CASSDTRTPYEQYF
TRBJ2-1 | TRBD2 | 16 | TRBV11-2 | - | TGTGCCAGCAGCTTGATAGCGGGGGTGACCTACAATGAGCAGTTCTTC | CASSLIAGVTYNEQFF
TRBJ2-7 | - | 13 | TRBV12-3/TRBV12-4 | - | TGTGCCAGCGCTGGACTAACCACCTACGAGCAGTACTTC | CASAGLTTYEQYF
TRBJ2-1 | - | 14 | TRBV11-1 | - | TGTGCCAGCAGCAAACTAGTTTACACGGATGAGCAGTTCTTC | CASSKLVYTDEQFF
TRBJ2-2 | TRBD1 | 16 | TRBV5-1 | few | TGCGCCAGCAGCGTCGACAGGGGGGTCAGCACCGGGGAGCTGTTTTTT | CASSVDRGVSTGELFF
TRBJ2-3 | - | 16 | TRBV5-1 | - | TGCGCCAGCAGCTTGGCCCGGTCCCACGGCACAGATACGCAGTATTTT | CASSLARSHGTDTQYF
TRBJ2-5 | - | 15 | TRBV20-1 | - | TGCAGTGCTAGAGATGGAAAGCGGGTTGGAGAGACCCAGTACTTC | CSARDGKRVGETQYF
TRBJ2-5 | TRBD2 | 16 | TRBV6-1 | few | TGTGCCAGCAGTCTCAACCGACTAGCGGGAGGAGAGACCCAGTACTTC | CASSLNRLAGGETQYF
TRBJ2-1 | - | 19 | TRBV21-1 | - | - | CAIFAAGAGGWALDNEQFF
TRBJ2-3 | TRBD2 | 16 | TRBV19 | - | TGTGCCAGTAACCCCGGGACTAGTGCAAACACAGATACGCAGTATTTT | CASNPGTSANTDTQYF
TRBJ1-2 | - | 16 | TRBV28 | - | TGTGCCAGCAGGAGAACGGGACTCCGACCTAACTATGGCTACACCTTC | CASRRTGLRPNYGYTF